This record concerns one T cell receptor (beta chain) sequence. A single count supports this clonotype. It lacks a known antigen. Base-call qualities are not available, and no considerably larger clone is one nucleotide away. A single read makes a weak case. Cells that were CD4+CD25+CD127-/low were the ones isolated as Tregs. Tregs, naive and memory CD4+ T cells from tumor, blood and ipsilateral draining lymph nodes of about 5 breast cancer patients underwent full-length TCR alpha and beta sequencing. Tumor tissue and lymph nodes from ipsilateral axillary dissection were perfused with PBS, minced and digested with collagenase I and hyaluronidase. A purity exceeding 90% was confirmed by FACS for the sorted cell populations. The CDR3, from cysteine to phenylalanine, totals 16 residues. Just CDR3 DNA is preserved here, 48 bases in frame from base 1. V is pruned by 8 bases and J by 5 bases, leaving 12 bases of the junction without a gene match. From the germline V gene, CDR1 is MDHEN and CDR2 is SYDVKM.

This record comes from a study (dated by TCRdb to 2013 to 2016). Looking at the study overall: The study examined whether tumor-infiltrating Tregs in breast cancer are drawn from blood Tregs or arise in situ by conversion from other CD4+ T cell subsets.

Full-length TCR variable regions were amplified by 5' RACE PCR using constant-region reverse primers, and then by semi-nested PCR using Nested Universal Primer A. Using the ReliaPrep RNA Cell Miniprep System, total RNA was extracted, and the SMARTer RACE 5'/3' Kit was then used to reverse transcribe the RNA into 5'RACE-ready cDNA. An Illumina MiSeq was used to sequence the full-length TCR alpha and beta libraries, which had been barcoded with multiplex adaptors. The original pipeline was this. For each of nine subset-tissue groups, sequencing data from the five patients were pooled, and the groups were then compared using unsupervised clustering of TCR gene usage. The Morisita-Horn index was used to calculate repertoire similarity, with shared sequences weighted by how much each contributed to each repertoire. TCRdb reanalyzed the raw reads on its own, using fastp at Q25 for trimming and MiXCR for clone calling, and kept in-frame beta chains. Every entry covers one CDR3 protein and lists the most common genes and DNA from its rows. The V and J calls follow TCRdb's processing rather than the paper's. The sample table holds fewer than 75,000 distinct CDR3 sequences, of which 26% were seen once. The ten top clones hold roughly 2.2% of the sample.

What the study reported, not specific to this receptor: Tumor-infiltrating Treg TCR alpha and beta sequences overlapped most with tumor naive CD4+ T cells, then with blood naive CD4+ T cells. Tumor memory CD4+ T cell TCR gene usage was found to cluster with blood and lymph node memory CD4+ cells and with lymph node naive CD4+ cells. The larger-cohort validation was restricted to a single TCR beta V-J rearrangement rather than whole repertoires.

This TCR was sampled from a female donor with breast cancer. Sequences were obtained from tumor-infiltrating Tregs sorted from the breast tumor. Rearrangement joined TRBV28 to TRBJ2-3; 11 central nucleotides agree with TRBD2. The CDR3 reads as follows: CASRPSGRPGRDTQYF. The DNA is as follows: TGTGCCAGCCGACCTAGCGGGAGGCCCGGAAGAGATACGCAGTATTTT.